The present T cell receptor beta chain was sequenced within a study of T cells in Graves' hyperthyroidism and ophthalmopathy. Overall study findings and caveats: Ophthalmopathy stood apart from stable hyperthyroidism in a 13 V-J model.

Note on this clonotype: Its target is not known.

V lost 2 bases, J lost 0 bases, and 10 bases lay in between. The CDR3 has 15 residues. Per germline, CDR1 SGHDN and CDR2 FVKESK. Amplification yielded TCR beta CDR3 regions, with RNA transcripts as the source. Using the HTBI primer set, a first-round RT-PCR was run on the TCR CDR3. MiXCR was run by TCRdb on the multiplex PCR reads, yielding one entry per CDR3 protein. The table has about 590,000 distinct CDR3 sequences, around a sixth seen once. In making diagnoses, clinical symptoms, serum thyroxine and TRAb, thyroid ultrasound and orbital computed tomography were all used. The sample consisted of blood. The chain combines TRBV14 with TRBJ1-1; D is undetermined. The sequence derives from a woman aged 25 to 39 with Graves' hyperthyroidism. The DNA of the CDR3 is TGTGCCAGCAGCCAATCCAGAAGAATGAACACTGAAGCTTTCTTT. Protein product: CASSQSRRMNTEAFF. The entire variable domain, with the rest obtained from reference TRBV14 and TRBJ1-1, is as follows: EAGVTQFPSHSVIEKGQTVTLRCDPISGHDNLYWYRRVMGKEIKFLLHFVKESKQDESGMPNNRFLAERTGGTYSTLKVQPAELEDSGVYFCASSQSRRMNTEAFFGQGTRLTVV.